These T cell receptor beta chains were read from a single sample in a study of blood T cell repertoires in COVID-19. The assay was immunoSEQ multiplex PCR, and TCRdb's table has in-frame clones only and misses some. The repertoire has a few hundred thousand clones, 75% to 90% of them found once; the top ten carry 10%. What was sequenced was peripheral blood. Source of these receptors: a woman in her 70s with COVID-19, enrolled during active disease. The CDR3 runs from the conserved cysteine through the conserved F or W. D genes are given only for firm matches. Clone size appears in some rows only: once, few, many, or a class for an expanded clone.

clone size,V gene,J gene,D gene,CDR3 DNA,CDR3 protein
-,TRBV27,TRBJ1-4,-,TGTGCCAGCAGTGAAGGGGGGGCGGCTAATGAAAAACTGTTTTTT,CASSEGGAANEKLFF
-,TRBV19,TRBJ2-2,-,TGTGCCAGTAGTATAGCCCTAGTTCTGAACACCGGGGAGCTGTTTTTT,CASSIALVLNTGELFF
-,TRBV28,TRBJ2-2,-,TGTGCCAGCAGTTTCCGCCGGACCGGGGAGCTGTTTTTT,CASSFRRTGELFF
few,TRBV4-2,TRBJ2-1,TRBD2,TGTGCCAGCAGCCAAGTTAGCCAGCGGGGGAACAATGAGCAGTTCTTC,CASSQVSQRGNNEQFF
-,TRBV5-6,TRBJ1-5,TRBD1,TGTGCCAGCAGCCGACAGGGGGCTGGGAATCAGCCCCAGCATTTT,CASSRQGAGNQPQHF
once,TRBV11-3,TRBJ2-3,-,TGTGCCAGCAGCTTAACGGGGGGCTCAGATACGCAGTATTTT,CASSLTGGSDTQYF
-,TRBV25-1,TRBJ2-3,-,TGTGCCAGCAGTGGGCCAGGGTTCACAGATACGCAGTATTTT,CASSGPGFTDTQYF
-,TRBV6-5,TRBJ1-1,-,TGTGCCAGCATCTCAGGAATCAACACTGAAGCTTTCTTT,CASISGINTEAFF
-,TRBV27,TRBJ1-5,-,TGTGCCAGACTTTTTTGGGACACTTATCAGCCCCAGCATTTT,CARLFWDTYQPQHF
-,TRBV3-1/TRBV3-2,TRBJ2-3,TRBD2,TGTGCCAGCAGCCAAGACAAGCGGGAGGGTCGAACGCAGTATTTT,CASSQDKREGRTQYF
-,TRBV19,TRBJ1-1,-,TGTGCCACCAAGATATTGGACAGTAACACTGAAGCTTTCTTT,CATKILDSNTEAFF
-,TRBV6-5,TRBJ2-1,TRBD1,TGTGCCAGCAGTTTCGGGACAGGAAGCTCCTACAATGAGCAGTTCTTC,CASSFGTGSSYNEQFF
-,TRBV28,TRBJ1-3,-,TGTGCCAGCAGTGACCCGGGTCTCTCTGGAAACACCATATATTTT,CASSDPGLSGNTIYF
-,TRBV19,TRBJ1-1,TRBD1,TGTGCCAGTAGCCCCTCTCTGACAGGGCGTGTGGTCACTGAAGCTTTCTTT,CASSPSLTGRVVTEAFF
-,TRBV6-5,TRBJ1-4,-,TGTGCCAGCTCCGCAACTAATGAAAAACTGTTTTTT,CASSATNEKLFF
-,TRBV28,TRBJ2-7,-,TGTGCCAGCAGTCCGGACAAGGCTTCCTACGAGCAGTACTTC,CASSPDKASYEQYF
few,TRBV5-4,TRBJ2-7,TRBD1,TGTGCCAGCAGCACCGACCCCCGACAGGGGGCCGTAGCCTACGAGCAGTACTTC,CASSTDPRQGAVAYEQYF
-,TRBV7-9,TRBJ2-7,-,TGTGCCAGCAGCTCAGGACTCCTCTTCTACGAGCAGTACTTC,CASSSGLLFYEQYF
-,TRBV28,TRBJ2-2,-,TGTGCCAGCAAAGATCCGGGACTGGGGAGAACCGGGGAGCTGTTTTTT,CASKDPGLGRTGELFF
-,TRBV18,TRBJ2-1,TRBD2,TGTGCCAGCTCACCACCAACTAGCGGTAACAATGAGCAGTTCTTC,CASSPPTSGNNEQFF
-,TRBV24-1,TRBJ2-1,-,TGTGCCACCACTAGTCGCAATGAGCAGTTCTTC,CATTSRNEQFF
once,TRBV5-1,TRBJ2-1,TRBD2,TGCGCCAGCAGCTTGGTCTGGCTAGCGGGTGGGAGCTCCTACAATGAGCAGTTCTTC,CASSLVWLAGGSSYNEQFF